This TCR beta chain was captured in a study of T-cell reconstitution after alpha-beta-depleted transplantation in children. Regarding the study as a whole: Surviving recipient T cells and thymic progenitors accounted for the high day-60 TCRbeta diversity observed in some patients. The origin of alpha-beta T cells about two months after transplant was reportedly several hundred expanded graft clones. T-cell counts and diversity at one year following transplant were attributed mainly to newly produced T cells.

CDR3 size: 15 residues. The V gene's germline CDR1 is MNHEY and CDR2 SVGAGI. V trimming: 1 base; J trimming: 8 bases; junction bases outside the gene matches: 6. Preparation of the TCRbeta library involved a method that used unique molecular identifiers. TCRdb recomputed calls from the PCR reads with MiXCR, one row per CDR3 protein. In the table there are over 450,000 distinct CDR3 sequences, roughly a tenth of which are singletons. This clonotype was seen ten or more times. The target antigen is unknown. Here the sequenced sample was PBMCs, taken before TCRalphabeta/CD19-depleted stem cell transplant. The rearrangement joins TRBV6-5 to TRBJ2-1, with 9 bases matching TRBD1. This clonotype originated in a child aged 2 to 10 with inherited bone marrow failure, due to receive a stem cell transplant. The CDR3 DNA reads TGTGCCAGCAGTTACTGGGGACAGGGTGGCGATGAGCAGTTCTTC. Translation: CASSYWGQGGDEQFF.